The rows below give T cell receptor beta chains drawn from one sample of a study of blood T cell repertoires in COVID-19. Some clones are missing from TCRdb's copy, which holds only in-frame ones; the method was immunoSEQ multiplex PCR. The table has more than 150,000 clones, about three quarters seen once. The material sequenced was peripheral blood. These receptors were taken from a woman in her seventies with acute or convalescent COVID-19. Each CDR3 is given with its conserved first and last residue. A D gene is named only where the DNA matches it firmly. A row's size may be missing; if present it is once, few, many or a size class.

clone size,V gene,J gene,D gene,CDR3 DNA,CDR3 protein
-,TRBV7-9,TRBJ1-1,-,TGTGCCAGCAGCTTCGGGGGGCACACTGAAGCTTTCTTT,CASSFGGHTEAFF
-,TRBV25-1,TRBJ1-4,TRBD1,TGTGCCAGCAGTGATTTGTTGGGCAGGGGGCAGGAAAAACTGTTTTTT,CASSDLLGRGQEKLFF
-,TRBV7-2,TRBJ2-2,-,TGTGCCAGCAGCTTACTATCCGGACTTCACGGGGAGCTGTTTTTT,CASSLLSGLHGELFF
-,TRBV2,TRBJ2-5,TRBD2,TGTGCCAGCAGTGATCTACTAGCGGGAGCCTCAGGGACCCAGTACTTC,CASSDLLAGASGTQYF
-,TRBV5-6,TRBJ1-5,-,TGTGCCAGCAGCTTGGGGCGACCGCAGGGTCAGCCCCAGCATTTT,CASSLGRPQGQPQHF
-,TRBV20-1,TRBJ2-7,TRBD2,TGCAGTGCTAGTGTGGCGGGAGTCAGCTACGAGCAGTACTTC,CSASVAGVSYEQYF
-,TRBV6-2/TRBV6-3,TRBJ1-1,-,TGTGCCAGCAGTTACAACCCTGGTAGGAACACTGAAGCTTTCTTT,CASSYNPGRNTEAFF
-,TRBV7-2,TRBJ2-7,TRBD1,TGTGCCAGCAGCTCCGGGACAGCGTATTCTTACGAGCAGTACTTC,CASSSGTAYSYEQYF
-,TRBV4-1,TRBJ2-7,TRBD2,TGCGCCAGCAGGGGGACTAGCACCTCCTACGAGCAGTACTTC,CASRGTSTSYEQYF
few,TRBV7-9,TRBJ1-2,-,TGTGCCAGCAGCTTAGACGTAAGCCCCTATGGCTACACCTTC,CASSLDVSPYGYTF
once,TRBV24-1,TRBJ2-2,-,TGTGCCACTGGACAGATAACCGGGGAGCTGTTTTTT,CATGQITGELFF
-,TRBV7-6,TRBJ2-3,TRBD1,TGTGCCAGCAGCCAGACAGGGGAAATAGATACGCAGTATTTT,CASSQTGEIDTQYF
-,TRBV7-3,TRBJ1-6,-,TGTGCCAGCAGCTTAACCTCCGATTCACCCCTCCACTTT,CASSLTSDSPLHF
-,TRBV6-6,TRBJ1-1,TRBD1,TGTGCCAGCAGTCCAAGACAGGGGAGTTTCGGGAACACTGAAGCTTTCTTT,CASSPRQGSFGNTEAFF
-,TRBV7-3,TRBJ2-1,-,TGTGCCAGCAGCTTAGGGCTAGCGTACAATGAGCAGTTCTTC,CASSLGLAYNEQFF
-,TRBV7-3,TRBJ2-1,-,TGTGCCAGCAGCTTAGATCTGCGGGTGGGTGAGCAGTTCTTC,CASSLDLRVGEQFF
few,TRBV2,TRBJ1-2,-,TGTGCCAGCAGTTCGGAGGGCGTCTATGGCTACACCTTC,CASSSEGVYGYTF
-,TRBV27,TRBJ2-5,TRBD2,TGTGCCAGCAGTTTATTTGGCGGGAGGGAGACCCAGTACTTC,CASSLFGGRETQYF
-,TRBV5-1,TRBJ2-7,TRBD1,TGCGCCAGCAGCGGCCGTGGGACAGGGTTTAACTACGAGCAGTACTTC,CASSGRGTGFNYEQYF
-,TRBV11-2,TRBJ2-3,TRBD2,TGTGCCAGCAGCTTCGCGCTAGCGGGAGGAGATACGCAGTATTTT,CASSFALAGGDTQYF
-,TRBV7-3,TRBJ2-3,TRBD2,TGTGCCAGCAGCTCCGGACTAGCGGAGTTAGATACGCAGTATTTT,CASSSGLAELDTQYF
-,TRBV7-2,TRBJ1-2,TRBD1,TGTGCCAGCAGCGCCCTAACAGGGGGCATCTATGGCTACACCTTC,CASSALTGGIYGYTF